This entry lists 7 T cell receptor beta chains sequenced from one sample in a study of blood T cell repertoires in COVID-19. The table came from immunoSEQ multiplex PCR; TCRdb's copy has only in-frame clones and leaves some out. The sample records some 250,000 clones, around four fifths being singletons. Specimen: peripheral blood. The receptors stem from a man in his 60s with acute or convalescent COVID-19.

The J gene is TRBJ1-2, the V gene TRBV6-6; D is possibly TRBD1 (6 bases). The CDR3 runs 16 residues. With 0 bases removed from V and 0 bases from J, the gap between germline ends came to 11 bases. Germline V lookup: CDR1 MNHNY, CDR2 SVGAGI (reference sequence). This CDR3 reads CASSYSSTGTNYGYTF. The CDR3 DNA reads as TGTGCCAGCAGTTACTCGAGCACAGGGACTAACTATGGCTACACCTTC.

The chain combines TRBV7-2 with TRBJ1-3; D ambiguous. The germline V gene encodes CDR1 SGHTA and CDR2 FQGNSA. Trimming cost V 0 bases and J 8 bases, with 11 bases left between them. The CDR3 is 14 residues long. The CDR3, as DNA: TGTGCCAGCAGCTTAGCAATGGTATCGGACACCATATATTTT. Its protein is CASSLAMVSDTIYF.

The genes are TRBV19 and TRBJ1-1; no firm D call. In germline, CDR1 is LNHDA, CDR2 SQIVND (reference sequence). The CDR3 extends over 16 amino acids. V was pared by 5 bases and J by 6 bases, with 22 bases between. CDR3 DNA sequence: TGTGCCAGTAGTCGAGGGAACAGCTATCTCTTTCCTGAAGCTTTCTTT. It translates to CASSRGNSYLFPEAFF.

The chain uses TRBV28 and TRBJ1-5, with D perhaps matching TRBD1 (5 bases). Looked up from germline, CDR1 is MDHEN and CDR2 is SYDVKM. Trimming cost V 6 bases and J 0 bases, with 12 bases left between them. This CDR3 is 15 amino acids long. The CDR3 spells CASRPADSSNQPQHF. The CDR3 DNA follows: TGTGCCAGCAGACCAGCCGACAGTAGCAATCAGCCCCAGCATTTT.

This chain joins TRBV7-8 and TRBJ2-2; D is ambiguous. Deletions cut 7 bases from V and 2 bases from J, with 11 bases between. In germline, CDR1 is SGHVS, CDR2 FQNEAQ. The CDR3 is 14 residues long. CDR3: CASKQSPNTGELFF. CDR3 bases: TGTGCCAGCAAACAGTCTCCTAACACCGGGGAGCTGTTTTTT.

The chain combines TRBV5-1 with TRBJ2-7, with D possibly matching TRBD2 (6 bases). CDR1 is SGHRS and CDR2 is YFSETQ in the germline V gene. This CDR3 spans 13 amino acids. Between the trimmed V and J ends, which lost 0 bases and 3 bases, there was a span of 7 bases. The CDR3 spells CASSLARGYEQYF. DNA of the CDR3: TGCGCCAGCAGCTTGGCGCGGGGCTACGAGCAGTACTTC.

This clone was counted a few times. V gene TRBV5-1 combines with J gene TRBJ2-4, with D possibly being TRBD2 (5 bases). Germline loops: CDR1 SGHRS, CDR2 YFSETQ. Between the trimmed V and J ends, which lost 5 bases and 1 base, there was a span of 10 bases. The length of the CDR3 is 14 residues. Here the CDR3 reads CASSQGGAKNIQYF. The CDR3 DNA is TGCGCCAGCAGTCAAGGCGGGGCCAAAAACATTCAGTACTTC.